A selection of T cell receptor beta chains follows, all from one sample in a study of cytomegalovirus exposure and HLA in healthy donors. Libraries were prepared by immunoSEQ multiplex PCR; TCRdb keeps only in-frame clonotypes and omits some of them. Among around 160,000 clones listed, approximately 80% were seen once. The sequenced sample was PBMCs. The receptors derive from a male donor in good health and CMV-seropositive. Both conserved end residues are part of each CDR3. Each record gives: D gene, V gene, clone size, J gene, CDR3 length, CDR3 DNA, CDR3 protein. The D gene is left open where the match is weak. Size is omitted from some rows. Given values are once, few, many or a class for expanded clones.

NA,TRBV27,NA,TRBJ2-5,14,TGTGCCAGCAGTTTATCGTCAGGGCGGTGGACCCAGTACTTC,CASSLSSGRWTQYF
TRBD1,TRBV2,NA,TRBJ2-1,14,TGTGCCAGCACTAACGGACAGGGGGCAAATGAGCAGTTCTTC,CASTNGQGANEQFF
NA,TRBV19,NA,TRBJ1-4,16,TGTGCCAGTAGTAGGGGGCTTCGGGTGCTAAGGGAAAAACTGTTTTTT,CASSRGLRVLREKLFF
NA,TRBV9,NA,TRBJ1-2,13,TGTGCCAGCAGCCTCACCGCTGGGGGCGGCTACACCTTC,CASSLTAGGGYTF
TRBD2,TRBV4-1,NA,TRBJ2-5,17,TGCGCCAGCAGCCAAGTCCCAGCGGGGGGCGCACAAGAGACCCAGTACTTC,CASSQVPAGGAQETQYF
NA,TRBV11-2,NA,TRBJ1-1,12,TGTGCCAGCACAGGGGAGGGCACTGAAGCTTTCTTT,CASTGEGTEAFF
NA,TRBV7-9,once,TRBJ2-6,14,TGTGCCAGCAGGTCCGGAGCTGGGGCCAACGTCCTGACTTTC,CASRSGAGANVLTF
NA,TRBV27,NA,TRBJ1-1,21,TGTGCCAGCAGTTTCGAGGTCCCTATTCGTGCCACAGGACGAGAGTTGGGTGAAGCTTTCTTT,CASSFEVPIRATGRELGEAFF
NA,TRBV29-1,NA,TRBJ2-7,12,TGCAGCGGCGGGACGGGAATTTACGAGCAGTACTTC,CSGGTGIYEQYF
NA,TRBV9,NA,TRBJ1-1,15,TGTGCCAGCAGTCCGGCGGGAGGGAGGAACACTGAAGCTTTCTTT,CASSPAGGRNTEAFF
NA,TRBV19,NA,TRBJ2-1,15,TGTGCCAGTAGTATAGATTTGGGAGTGTACAATGAGCAGTTCTTC,CASSIDLGVYNEQFF
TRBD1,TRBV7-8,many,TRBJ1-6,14,TGTGCCAGCAGCTTAGTACAGGGGAATTCACCCCTCCACTTT,CASSLVQGNSPLHF
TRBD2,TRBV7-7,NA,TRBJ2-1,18,TGTGCTAGCACCAAGTTCCTCGAAGCGGGGAGCTCCTACAATGAGCAGTTCTTC,CASTKFLEAGSSYNEQFF
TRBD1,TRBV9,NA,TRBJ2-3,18,TGTGCCAGCAGCGTTAAAGCGACAGGGGGGGAGAGCACAGATACGCAGTATTTT,CASSVKATGGESTDTQYF
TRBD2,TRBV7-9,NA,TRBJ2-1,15,TGTGCCAGCAGCCGTACTAGCGGGGAGAACAATGAGCAGTTCTTC,CASSRTSGENNEQFF
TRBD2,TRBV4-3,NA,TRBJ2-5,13,TGCGCCAGCAGCCCGGGGGGGGCCGAGACCCAGTACTTC,CASSPGGAETQYF
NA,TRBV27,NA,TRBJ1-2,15,TGTGCCAGCAGTTACTCCCGTGGGGCGACTGGGGGCTACACCTTC,CASSYSRGATGGYTF
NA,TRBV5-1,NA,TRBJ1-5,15,TGCGCCAGCAGCTTGAGGGGGGGGGCAAATCAGCCCCAGCATTTT,CASSLRGGANQPQHF
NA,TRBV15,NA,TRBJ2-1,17,TGTGCCACCAGCAGAGATTTAGCAGGGGCAGGGGCCAATGAGCAGTTCTTC,CATSRDLAGAGANEQFF
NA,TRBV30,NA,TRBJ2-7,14,TGTGCCTGGAAGAAACTCAGAGAGGTGTCCGAGCAGTACTTC,CAWKKLREVSEQYF
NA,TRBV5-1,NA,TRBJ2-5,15,TGCGCCAGCAGCTCAGGACTGGGTGGGAGGGAGACCCAGTACTTC,CASSSGLGGRETQYF
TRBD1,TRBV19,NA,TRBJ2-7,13,TGTGCCAGTAGTATAGGGACAGGGATTGAGCAGTACTTC,CASSIGTGIEQYF
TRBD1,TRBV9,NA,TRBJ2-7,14,TGTGCCAGCAGCGTAGAGGCCAGGGACAGCGAGCAGTACTTC,CASSVEARDSEQYF
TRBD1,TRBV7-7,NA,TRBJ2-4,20,TGTGCTAGCAGCTTAGCTTTCCACCTTACCAGGGGGCCAGCCAAAAACATTCAGTACTTC,CASSLAFHLTRGPAKNIQYF
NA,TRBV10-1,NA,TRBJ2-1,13,TGCGCCAGCAGTGAGGTAGTCGGCGGTGAGCAGTTCTTC,CASSEVVGGEQFF
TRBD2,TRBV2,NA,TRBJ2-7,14,TGTGCCAGCAGCTTAGCGGGGGCCTCCTACGAGCAGTACTTC,CASSLAGASYEQYF
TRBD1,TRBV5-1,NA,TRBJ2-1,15,TGCGCCAGCAGCTTCCGGGACAGGGTCTACAATGAGCAGTTCTTC,CASSFRDRVYNEQFF
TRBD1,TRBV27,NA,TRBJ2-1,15,TGTGCCAGCAGTTTCGGGACAGGGACCTACAATGAGCAGTTCTTC,CASSFGTGTYNEQFF
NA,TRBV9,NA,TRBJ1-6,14,TGTGCCAGCAGCCCCCGGGGGGAGCTTTCACCCCTCCACTTT,CASSPRGELSPLHF
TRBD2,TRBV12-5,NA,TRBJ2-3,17,TGTGCTAGTGGTAGATGGACTAGCGGGGGGGGTAGGAATACGCAGTATTTT,CASGRWTSGGGRNTQYF
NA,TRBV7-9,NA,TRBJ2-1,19,TGTTCCAGCAGCCCGCTAAGGGGGGGACGGACCAGCTCCTACAATGAGCAGTTCTTC,CSSSPLRGGRTSSYNEQFF
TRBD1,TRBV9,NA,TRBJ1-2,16,TGTGCCAGCAGCGTAGACGGCCAGGGGGGTTCCTATGGCTACACCTTC,CASSVDGQGGSYGYTF
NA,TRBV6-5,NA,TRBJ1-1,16,TGTGCCAGCAGTTCGAGGCCCGGACAGCCTAACACTGAAGCTTTCTTT,CASSSRPGQPNTEAFF
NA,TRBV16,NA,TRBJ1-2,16,TGTGCCAGCAGCCAACGGAGCGGCAGCCCCTTCGGAGGCTACACCTTC,CASSQRSGSPFGGYTF
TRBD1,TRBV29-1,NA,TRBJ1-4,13,TGCAGCGTACTACAGGGGGCGTATGAAAAACTGTTTTTT,CSVLQGAYEKLFF
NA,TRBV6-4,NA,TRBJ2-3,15,TGTGCCAGCAGTGAAGGGGCAGGGGAAGCAGATACGCAGTATTTT,CASSEGAGEADTQYF
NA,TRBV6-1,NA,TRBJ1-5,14,TGTGCCAGCAAAGGGGTAGGTGGCAATCAGCCCCAGCATTTT,CASKGVGGNQPQHF
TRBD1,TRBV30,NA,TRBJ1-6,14,TGTGCCTGGAGTCCCGACAGGGTGCAATCACCCCTCCACTTT,CAWSPDRVQSPLHF
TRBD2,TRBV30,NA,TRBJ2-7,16,TGTGCCTGTCTACAGCTAGCGGGGGTAAGGGCCTACGAGCAGTACTTC,CACLQLAGVRAYEQYF
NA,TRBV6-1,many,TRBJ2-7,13,TGTGCCAGCAGTGAAGCGCCCGAGTCCGAGCAGTACTTC,CASSEAPESEQYF